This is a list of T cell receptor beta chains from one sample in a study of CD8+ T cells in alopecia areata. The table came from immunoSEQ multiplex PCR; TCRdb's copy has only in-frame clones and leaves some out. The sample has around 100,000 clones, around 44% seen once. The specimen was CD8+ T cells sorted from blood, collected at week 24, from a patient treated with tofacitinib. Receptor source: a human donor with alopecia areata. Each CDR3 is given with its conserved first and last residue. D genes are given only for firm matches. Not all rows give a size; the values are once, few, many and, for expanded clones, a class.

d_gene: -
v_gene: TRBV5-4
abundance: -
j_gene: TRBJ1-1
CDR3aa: CASSMVTVNTEAFF
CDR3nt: TGTGCCAGCAGCATGGTCACGGTGAACACTGAAGCTTTCTTT

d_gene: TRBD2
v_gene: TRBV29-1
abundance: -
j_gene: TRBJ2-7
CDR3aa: CSVAPGLAAEQYF
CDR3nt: TGCAGCGTTGCCCCGGGACTAGCGGCGGAGCAGTACTTC

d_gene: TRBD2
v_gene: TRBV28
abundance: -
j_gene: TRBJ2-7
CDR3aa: CASRGGSFYEQYF
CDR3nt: TGTGCCAGCAGAGGCGGGAGCTTCTACGAGCAGTACTTC

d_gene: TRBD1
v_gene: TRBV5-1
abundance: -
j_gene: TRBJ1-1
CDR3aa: CASSLTGDSEAFF
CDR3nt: TGCGCCAGCTCCCTGACAGGGGACAGCGAGGCTTTCTTT

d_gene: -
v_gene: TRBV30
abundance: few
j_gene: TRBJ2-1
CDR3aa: CAWELGAGYNEQFF
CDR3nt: TGTGCCTGGGAACTGGGGGCGGGGTACAATGAGCAGTTCTTC

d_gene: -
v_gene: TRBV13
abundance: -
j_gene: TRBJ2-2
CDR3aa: CASSPGDTGELFF
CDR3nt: TGTGCCAGCAGCCCAGGAGACACCGGGGAGCTGTTTTTT

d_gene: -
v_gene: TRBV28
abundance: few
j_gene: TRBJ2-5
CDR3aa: CASSLEGTGEETQYF
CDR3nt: TGTGCCAGCAGTTTGGAAGGGACTGGGGAAGAGACCCAGTACTTC

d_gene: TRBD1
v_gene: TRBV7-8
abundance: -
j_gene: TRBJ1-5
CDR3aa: CASSLAGTAYQPQHF
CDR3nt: TGTGCCAGCAGCTTAGCCGGGACAGCTTATCAGCCCCAGCATTTT

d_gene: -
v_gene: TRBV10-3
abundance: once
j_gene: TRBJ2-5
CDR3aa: CAISEDRREQYF
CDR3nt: TGTGCCATCAGTGAGGACAGGAGAGAGCAGTACTTC

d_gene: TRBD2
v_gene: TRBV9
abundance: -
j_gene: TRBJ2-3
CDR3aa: CASSNGTSVFTDTQYF
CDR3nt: TGTGCCAGCAGCAACGGGACTAGCGTTTTCACAGATACGCAGTATTTT

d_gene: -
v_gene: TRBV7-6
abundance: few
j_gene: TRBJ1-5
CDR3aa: CASSLGRGQPQHF
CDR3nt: TGTGCCAGCAGCTTAGGTAGGGGTCAGCCCCAGCATTTT

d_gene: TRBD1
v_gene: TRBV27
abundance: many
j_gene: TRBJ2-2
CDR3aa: CASMGTGGTGELFF
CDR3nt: TGTGCCAGCATGGGGACAGGGGGGACCGGGGAGCTGTTTTTT

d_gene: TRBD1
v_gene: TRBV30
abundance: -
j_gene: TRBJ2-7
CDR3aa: CAWSVFGQGNEQYF
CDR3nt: TGTGCCTGGAGTGTGTTTGGACAGGGGAACGAGCAGTACTTC

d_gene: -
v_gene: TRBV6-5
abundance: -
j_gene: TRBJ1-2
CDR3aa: CASSTGTIGYTF
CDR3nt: TGTGCCAGCTCCACCGGGACGATAGGCTACACCTTC

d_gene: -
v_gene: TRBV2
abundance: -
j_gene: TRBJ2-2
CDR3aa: CASSVLRIDANTGELFF
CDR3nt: TGTGCCAGCAGTGTCTTGCGGATTGACGCGAACACCGGGGAGCTGTTTTTT

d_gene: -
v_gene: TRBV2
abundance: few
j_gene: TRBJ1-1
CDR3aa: CASSSPGGPEAFF
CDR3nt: TGTGCCAGCTCTTCCCCGGGGGGGCCTGAAGCTTTCTTT

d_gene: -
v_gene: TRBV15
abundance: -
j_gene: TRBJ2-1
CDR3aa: CATSSASYNEQFF
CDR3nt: TGTGCCACCAGCAGTGCCTCTTACAATGAGCAGTTCTTC

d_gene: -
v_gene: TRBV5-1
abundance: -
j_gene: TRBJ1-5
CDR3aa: CASSLEGGSNQPQHF
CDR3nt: TGCGCCAGCAGTTTGGAAGGGGGATCAAATCAGCCCCAGCATTTT

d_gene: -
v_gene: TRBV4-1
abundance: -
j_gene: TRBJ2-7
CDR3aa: CASSQVFPDPDYEQYF
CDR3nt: TGCGCCAGCAGCCAAGTTTTCCCAGATCCGGACTACGAGCAGTACTTC

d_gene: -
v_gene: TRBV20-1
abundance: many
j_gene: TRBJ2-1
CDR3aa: CSAPLYNEQFF
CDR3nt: TGCAGTGCTCCCTTGTACAATGAGCAGTTCTTC

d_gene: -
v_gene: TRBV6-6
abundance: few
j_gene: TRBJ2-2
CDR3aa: CASSYSLTGELFF
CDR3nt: TGTGCCAGCAGTTACTCTTTAACCGGGGAGCTGTTTTTT

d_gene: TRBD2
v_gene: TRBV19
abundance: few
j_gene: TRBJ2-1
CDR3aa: CASAAGLAGTSEQFF
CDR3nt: TGTGCCAGTGCGGCGGGACTAGCGGGAACAAGTGAGCAGTTCTTC

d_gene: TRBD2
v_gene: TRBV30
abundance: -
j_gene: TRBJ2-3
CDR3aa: CAWTPLGTSGGGTDTQYF
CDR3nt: TGTGCCTGGACCCCCTTAGGGACTAGCGGGGGGGGAACAGATACGCAGTATTTT

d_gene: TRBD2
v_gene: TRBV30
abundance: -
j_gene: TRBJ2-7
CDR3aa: CAWSGLGEAGGYEQYF
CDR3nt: TGTGCCTGGAGTGGGTTGGGTGAAGCGGGAGGTTACGAGCAGTACTTC

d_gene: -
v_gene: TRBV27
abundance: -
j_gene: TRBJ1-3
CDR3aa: CASSPGGNTIYF
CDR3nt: TGTGCCAGCAGCCCCGGTGGAAACACCATATATTTT